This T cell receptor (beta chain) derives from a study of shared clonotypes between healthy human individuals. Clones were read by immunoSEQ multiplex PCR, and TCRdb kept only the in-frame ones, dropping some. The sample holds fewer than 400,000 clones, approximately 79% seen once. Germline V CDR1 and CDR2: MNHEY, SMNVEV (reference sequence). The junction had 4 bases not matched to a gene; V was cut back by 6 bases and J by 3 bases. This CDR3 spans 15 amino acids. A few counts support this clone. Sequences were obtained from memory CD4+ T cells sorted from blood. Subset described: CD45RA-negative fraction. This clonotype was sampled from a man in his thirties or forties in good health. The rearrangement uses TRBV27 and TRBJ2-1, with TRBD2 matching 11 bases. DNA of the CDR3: TGTGCCAGCAGCCCTCTAGCGGGAGGCTACAATGAGCAGTTCTTC. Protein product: CASSPLAGGYNEQFF.